This TCR beta chain was sequenced during a study of blood T cell repertoires in COVID-19. Per germline, CDR1 MRHNA and CDR2 SNTAGT. The CDR3 length is 15 residues. The trim removed 7 bases at V and 5 bases at J, leaving 4 bases unmatched. This clone appeared once. Original methodology: The authors estimated nucleated cell counts from reference gene primer amplification. Using immunoSEQ multiplex PCR, the repertoire was profiled, and TCRdb retains in-frame clones only, with some absent. Clone size and the V and J calls come from that table; the DNA yielded D and trimming. The sample shows approximately 270,000 clones, 70% to 85% of them seen only once.

The sequence was obtained from an elderly man with acute or convalescent COVID-19. Sequenced material: peripheral blood. This chain links TRBV6-4 with TRBJ2-2; TRBD2 matches at 13 bases. The CDR3 protein is CASTRLAGGTGELFF. In DNA, the CDR3 is TGTGCCAGCACTCGACTAGCGGGAGGAACCGGGGAGCTGTTTTTT.